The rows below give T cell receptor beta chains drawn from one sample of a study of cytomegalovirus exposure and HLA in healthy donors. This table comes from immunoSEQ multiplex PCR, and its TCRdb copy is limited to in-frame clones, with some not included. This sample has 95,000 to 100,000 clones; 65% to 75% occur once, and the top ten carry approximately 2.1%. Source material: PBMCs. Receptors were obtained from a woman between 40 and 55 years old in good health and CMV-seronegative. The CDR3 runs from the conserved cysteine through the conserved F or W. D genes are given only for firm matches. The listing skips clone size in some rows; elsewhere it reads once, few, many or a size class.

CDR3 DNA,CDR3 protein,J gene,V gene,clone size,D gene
TGTGCCAGCAGCTCAAAAGACAGGGAGAGGAGGAATGGCTACACCTTC,CASSSKDRERRNGYTF,TRBJ1-2,TRBV5-4,.,TRBD1
TGTGCCAGCAGTTTATTTTGGAGCCAAGTCCTCGAAGATACGCAGTATTTT,CASSLFWSQVLEDTQYF,TRBJ2-3,TRBV27,.,.
TGTGCCAGCAGTTGGACTCCCCCCGGGGAGCTGTTTTTT,CASSWTPPGELFF,TRBJ2-2,TRBV6-5,few,.
TGCACCAGCAGCCATCCCGAGCGGGAGGGTTTCCAAAACATTCAGTACTTC,CTSSHPEREGFQNIQYF,TRBJ2-4,TRBV1,.,.
TGTGCCAGCAGCTCCTCTCGGGGCACCGGGGAGCTGTTTTTT,CASSSSRGTGELFF,TRBJ2-2,TRBV7-9,.,.
TGTGCCAGCAGCCCCGTCGTAAATAGCAATCAGCCCCAGCATTTT,CASSPVVNSNQPQHF,TRBJ1-5,TRBV4-2,.,.
TGTGCCAGCAGCGCAGGGGGGTCATCGATGAACACTGAAGCTTTCTTT,CASSAGGSSMNTEAFF,TRBJ1-1,TRBV9,.,TRBD1
TGTGCCATCAGGGCTAGCGGGGGCGGCAACGGGGAGCTGTTTTTT,CAIRASGGGNGELFF,TRBJ2-2,TRBV10-3,.,TRBD2
TGTGCCAGCAGCTCAGAAGCGGGAGTGGGTGAGCAGTTCTTC,CASSSEAGVGEQFF,TRBJ2-1,TRBV11-3,.,TRBD2
TGTGCCAGCAGCCTCCCGGGACAGGGTCTGAACGAGCAGTACTTC,CASSLPGQGLNEQYF,TRBJ2-7,TRBV5-6,.,TRBD1